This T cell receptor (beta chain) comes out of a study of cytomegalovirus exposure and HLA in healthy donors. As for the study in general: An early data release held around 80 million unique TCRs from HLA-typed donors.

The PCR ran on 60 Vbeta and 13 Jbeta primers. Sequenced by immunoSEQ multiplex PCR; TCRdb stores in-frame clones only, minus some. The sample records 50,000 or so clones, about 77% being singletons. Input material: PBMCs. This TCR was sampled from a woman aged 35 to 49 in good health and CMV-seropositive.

The CDR3 nucleotides read TGTGCCAGCAGGGTAACTAGTAAAGAGACCCAGTACTTC. This codes for CASRVTSKETQYF. The genes are TRBV2 and TRBJ2-5; the D gene is possibly TRBD2 (5 bases). The CDR3 consists of 13 residues. The V end lost 6 bases, the J end lost 3 bases, and 11 bases lay between the germline ends. Per the germline V gene, CDR1 is SNHLY and CDR2 is FYNNEI.